This T cell receptor (beta chain) was observed in a study of T cells after yellow fever vaccination. Study-level information: SMART-Seq v4 Ultra Low Input handled preparation of low-cell-number fractions. The study's findings and limits: A weaker but faster secondary response was observed, peaking on day 5 versus 15.

There are 17 residues in the CDR3. V lost 5 bases to trimming and J lost 2 bases, with 18 bases between them. Each CDR3 protein gets one entry after TCRdb re-called the 5' RACE reads with MiXCR. The repertoire holds some 350,000 distinct CDR3 sequences, with 8.7% as singletons. There are many counts of this clonotype. Its antigen is not identified. This chain joins TRBV12-3 or TRBV12-4 and TRBJ1-4, with D hard to call. This clonotype was sampled from a man younger than 35 who received the YFV17D yellow fever vaccine. Source: PBMCs, taken on the day of the first yellow fever vaccination. CDR3 in amino acids: CASSGGGLSFTNEKLFF. The CDR3 nucleotides read TGTGCCAGCAGTGGTGGAGGGCTGAGTTTTACTAATGAAAAACTGTTTTTT.